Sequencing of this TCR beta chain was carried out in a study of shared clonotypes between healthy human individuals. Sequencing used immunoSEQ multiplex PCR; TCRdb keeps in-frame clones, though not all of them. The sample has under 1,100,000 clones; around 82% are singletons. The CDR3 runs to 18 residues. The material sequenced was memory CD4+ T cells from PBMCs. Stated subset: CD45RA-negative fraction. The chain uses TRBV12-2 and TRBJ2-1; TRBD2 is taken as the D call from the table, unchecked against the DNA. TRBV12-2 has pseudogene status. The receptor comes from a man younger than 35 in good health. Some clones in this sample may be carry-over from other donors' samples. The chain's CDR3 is CASRLALGLAGAYNEQFF. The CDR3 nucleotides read TGTGCAAGTCGCTTAGCCCTCGGGCTAGCGGGGGCATACAATGAGCAGTTCTTC.